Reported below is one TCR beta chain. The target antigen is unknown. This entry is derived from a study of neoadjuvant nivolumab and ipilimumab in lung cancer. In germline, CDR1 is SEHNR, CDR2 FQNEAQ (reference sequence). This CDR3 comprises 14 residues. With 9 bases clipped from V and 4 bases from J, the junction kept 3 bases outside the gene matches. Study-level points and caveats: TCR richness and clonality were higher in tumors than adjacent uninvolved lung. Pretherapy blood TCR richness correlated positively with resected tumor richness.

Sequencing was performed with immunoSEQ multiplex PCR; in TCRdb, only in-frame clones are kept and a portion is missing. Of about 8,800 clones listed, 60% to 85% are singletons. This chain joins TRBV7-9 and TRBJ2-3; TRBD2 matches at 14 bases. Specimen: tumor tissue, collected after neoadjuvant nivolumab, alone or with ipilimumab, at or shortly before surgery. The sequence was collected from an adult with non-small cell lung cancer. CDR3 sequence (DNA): TGTGCCAGTGGACTAGCGGGAGGAGCAGATACGCAGTATTTT. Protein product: CASGLAGGADTQYF. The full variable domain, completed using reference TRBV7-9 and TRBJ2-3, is DTGVSQNPRHKITKRGQNVTFRCDPISEHNRLYWYRQTLGQGPEFLTYFQNEAQLEKSRLLSDRFSAERPKGSFSTLEIQRTEQGDSAMYLCASGLAGGADTQYFGPGTRLTVL.